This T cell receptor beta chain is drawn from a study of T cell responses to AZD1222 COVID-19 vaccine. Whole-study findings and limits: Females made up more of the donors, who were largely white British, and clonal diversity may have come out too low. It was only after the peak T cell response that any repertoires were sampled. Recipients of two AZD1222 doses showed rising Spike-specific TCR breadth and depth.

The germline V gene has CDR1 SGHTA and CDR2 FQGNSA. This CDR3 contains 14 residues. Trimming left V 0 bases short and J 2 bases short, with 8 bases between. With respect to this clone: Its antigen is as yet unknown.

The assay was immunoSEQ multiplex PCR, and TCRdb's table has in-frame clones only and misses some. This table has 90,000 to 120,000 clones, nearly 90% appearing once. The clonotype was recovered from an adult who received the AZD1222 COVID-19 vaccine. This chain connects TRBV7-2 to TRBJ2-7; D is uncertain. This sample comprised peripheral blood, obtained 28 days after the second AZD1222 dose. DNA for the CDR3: TGTGCCAGCAGCTTAGCAAGCCTGCCCTACGAGCAGTACTTC. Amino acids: CASSLASLPYEQYF.